At least ten counts were recorded for the clone carrying this TCR beta chain. The antigen is not known. V lost 2 bases to trimming and J lost 6 bases; unmatched junction nucleotides: 3. Germline lookup yields CDR1 SGHTA and CDR2 FQGNSA. This CDR3 contains 15 residues. The data were obtained in a study of T cell repertoires in cytomegalovirus infection. Study-level information: CMV infection together with matching HLA type was indicated by public TCR beta signatures.

TCRdb called the reads again in MiXCR, with one record for every CDR3 protein. The table has roughly 990,000 distinct CDR3 sequences, around 30% seen once. The TCR comes from a human donor in good health (CMV status not recorded). Some clones in this sample may be carry-over from other donors' samples. The V call is TRBV7-2, the J call TRBJ2-2; 10 bases line up with TRBD2. Sequenced material: cultured CD8+ T cells from PBMCs, taken from culture after CMV antigen stimulation. This chain's CDR3 is CASSLQRGGPGELFF. CDR3 bases: TGTGCCAGCAGCTTACAGCGGGGGGGTCCCGGGGAGCTGTTTTTT.